One and the same sample provided the 19 T cell receptor beta chains below, sequenced in a study of identifying expanded T cells in peripheral blood. Some clones are missing from TCRdb's copy, which holds only in-frame ones; the method was immunoSEQ multiplex PCR. The profile shows over 75,000 clones, approximately 90% of them singletons. Material: blood. The receptors were sampled from a person aged 18-70 years in good health.

The chain has TRBV13 and TRBJ1-1; D is perhaps TRBD1 (5 bases). This CDR3 region has 12 residues. Between the trimmed V and J ends, which lost 10 bases and 1 base, there was a span of 10 bases. Germline values: CDR1 PRHDT, CDR2 FYEKMQ (reference sequence). The CDR3 spells CATRGRNTEAFF. In DNA form, the CDR3 reads TGTGCCACACGGGGCAGGAACACTGAAGCTTTCTTT.

V is TRBV6-5 and J is TRBJ2-1; a possible D gene is TRBD2 (5 bases). The V and J ends lost 6 bases and 6 bases respectively, with 18 bases between them. CDR3 length equals 15 residues. The V gene's germline CDR1 is MNHEY and CDR2 SVGAGI. CDR3 region: CASSNGLSKSNEQFF. CDR3 coding DNA: TGTGCCAGCAGCAACGGACTGTCGAAGTCCAATGAGCAGTTCTTC.

This chain links TRBV28 with TRBJ1-5; tentative D call: TRBD1 (5 bases). The CDR3 spans 16 residues. Trimming removed 4 bases from V and 3 bases from J, with 16 bases in between. Germline CDR1 MDHEN, CDR2 SYDVKM. CDR3 residues: CASSWGSRVDNQPQHF. CDR3 nucleotides: TGTGCCAGCAGTTGGGGGAGCAGGGTGGACAATCAGCCCCAGCATTTT.

The chain combines TRBV6-5 with TRBJ1-1; D is undetermined. Germline V gives CDR1 MNHEY, CDR2 SVGAGI. The V end was cut by 8 bases, the J end by 2 bases, with 9 bases between. The length of the CDR3 is 12 residues. The CDR3 sequence is CASYGGNTEAFF. The CDR3, as DNA: TGTGCCAGCTACGGCGGTAACACTGAAGCTTTCTTT.

The chain employs TRBV27 and TRBJ1-2; weak D call: TRBD1 (5 bases). This CDR3 has 14 amino acids. V lost 5 bases to trimming and J lost 1 base, with 11 bases between them. Germline assignment: CDR1 MNHEY and CDR2 SMNVEV (reference sequence). The CDR3 here is CASSPSGGNYGYTF. The CDR3 DNA reads TGTGCCAGCAGTCCTTCTGGGGGTAACTATGGCTACACCTTC.

The J gene is TRBJ1-6, the V gene TRBV6-6; 9 nucleotides align to TRBD1. Germline V gene lookup returns CDR1 MNHNY and CDR2 SVGAGI (reference sequence). V lost 0 bases, J lost 10 bases, and 4 bases stayed unmatched. The CDR3 runs 15 residues. The CDR3: CASSYSGQGNSPLHF. Written as DNA, the CDR3 is TGTGCCAGCAGTTACTCAGGACAGGGGAACTCACCCCTCCACTTT.

Turning to this clone: This sample includes further DNA sequences coding for the same CDR3. V is TRBV7-2 and J is TRBJ1-2; D is ambiguous. The germline V gene has CDR1 SGHTA and CDR2 FQGNSA. This CDR3 region has 13 residues. Trimming left V 1 base short and J 4 bases short, with 7 bases between. The DNA of the CDR3 is TGTGCCAGCAGCTTAGGCGGAGTCTATGGCTACACCTTC. Its translation is CASSLGGVYGYTF. Using reference TRBV7-2 and TRBJ1-2 for the parts outside the CDR3, the full variable domain is GAGVSQSPSNKVTEKGKDVELRCDPISGHTALYWYRQSLGQGLEFLIYFQGNSAPDKSGLPSDRFSAERTGGSVSTLTIQRTQQEDSAVYLCASSLGGVYGYTFGSGTRLTVV.

The chain couples TRBV18 to TRBJ1-1; weak D call: TRBD1 (5 bases). Germline CDR1 reads KGHSH; CDR2 reads LQKENI. Trimming removed 4 bases at V and 0 bases at J, with 12 bases between. The CDR3 is 15 residues long. Here the CDR3 reads CASSQTGFLNTEAFF. CDR3 sequence (DNA): TGTGCCAGCTCACAAACAGGTTTTTTGAACACTGAAGCTTTCTTT.

The rearrangement uses TRBV4-2 and TRBJ2-7; 8 nucleotides align to TRBD2. Germline CDR1 reads LGHNA; CDR2 reads YNFKEQ. The CDR3 runs to 16 residues. J gave up 6 bases and V 0 bases, and 10 bases lay outside the gene matches. The CDR3 DNA sequence: TGTGCCAGCAGCCAAGACCCAGCGGGAGAGCGTGGCGAGCAGTACTTC. Translation: CASSQDPAGERGEQYF.

The chain has TRBV4-1 and TRBJ1-5; a weak D match, TRBD1 (6 bases). This CDR3 contains 13 residues. V gave up 1 base and J gave up 9 bases, with 10 bases separating them. Per the germline V gene, CDR1 is MGHRA and CDR2 is YSYEKL. The CDR3 sequence: CASSQGQERPQHF. CDR3 nucleotide sequence: TGCGCCAGCAGCCAAGGACAGGAGAGGCCCCAGCATTTT.

This clone was seen a few times. The chain combines TRBV10-2 with TRBJ1-1; D is unclear. Germline V gene lookup returns CDR1 WSHSY and CDR2 SAAADI. The ends were cut back, 4 bases at V and 6 bases at J, with 15 bases in the middle. This CDR3 spans 14 amino acids. The CDR3 DNA follows: TGCGCCAGCAGTGCATCCCCAGTTAGCGCTGAAGCTTTCTTT. Amino acid sequence: CASSASPVSAEAFF.

This chain links TRBV19 with TRBJ2-2; TRBD1 might be the D (6 bases). The length of the CDR3 is 13 residues. CDR1 is LNHDA and CDR2 is SQIVND in the germline V gene (reference sequence). Trimming removed 5 bases from V and 6 bases from J, with 10 bases in between. DNA for the CDR3: TGTGCCAGTAGTGTTACAGGGTCCGGGGAGCTGTTTTTT. This gives the protein CASSVTGSGELFF. The full variable domain, with the rest looked up from reference TRBV19 and TRBJ2-2, is DGGITQSPKYLFRKEGQNVTLSCEQNLNHDAMYWYRQDPGQGLRLIYYSQIVNDFQKGDIAEGYSVSREKKESFPLTVTSAQKNPTAFYLCASSVTGSGELFFGEGSRLTVL.

This chain's CDR3 is CSVGITNYGYTF. In DNA form, the CDR3 reads TGCAGCGTTGGGATAACTAACTATGGCTACACCTTC. This chain connects TRBV29-1 to TRBJ1-2; no clear D gene. Germline assignment: CDR1 SQVTM and CDR2 ANQGSEA. The CDR3 is 12 residues long. V was trimmed by 4 bases and J by 0 bases, leaving 6 bases between them.

The chain couples TRBV28 to TRBJ1-2; 8 bases match TRBD1. V shed 7 bases and J 2 bases; nucleotides not matched to a gene: 9. CDR3 length: 15 amino acids. Germline-derived CDR1 and CDR2 are MDHEN and SYDVKM. CDR3 protein: CASTPGTGANYGYTF. The DNA for the CDR3 is TGTGCCAGCACCCCTGGGACAGGCGCCAACTATGGCTACACCTTC.

The genes are TRBV7-3 and TRBJ2-3; 12 bases are a match to TRBD2. Germline V gene data show CDR1 as SGHTA and CDR2 as FQGTGA. The V gene end was trimmed by 5 bases and the J gene end by 3 bases; junction bases not matched to a gene: 3. The CDR3 consists of 15 residues. CDR3 sequence (DNA): TGTGCCAGCAGCATGACTAGCGGGAGAACAGATACGCAGTATTTT. It translates to CASSMTSGRTDTQYF.

The chain links TRBV4-1 to TRBJ1-1; the match to TRBD1 covers 8 bases. The CDR3 covers 17 residues. CDR1 MGHRA and CDR2 YSYEKL come from the germline V gene. J lost 1 base, V lost 4 bases, and 11 bases had no gene match. Here the CDR3 DNA reads TGCGCCAGCAGCCCAAGATTGCAGGGGGCGAAGAACACTGAAGCTTTCTTT. Its protein product is CASSPRLQGAKNTEAFF.

The J gene is TRBJ1-1, the V gene TRBV7-9, with D possibly matching TRBD1 (6 bases). Germline-derived CDR1 and CDR2 are SEHNR and FQNEAQ (reference sequence). The CDR3 consists of 15 residues. Trimming took off 7 bases at V and 0 bases at J, with 15 bases between the two ends. CDR3 protein: CASTPRGQMNTEAFF. CDR3 coding DNA: TGTGCCAGCACCCCTAGGGGACAAATGAACACTGAAGCTTTCTTT.

Comment on this clone: The junction shows a germline mismatch at one end, possibly a read error. This rearrangement joins TRBV19 to TRBJ1-2; maybe TRBD1 (6 bases). Germline V gives CDR1 LNHDA, CDR2 SQIVND (reference sequence). This CDR3 is built from 13 residues. The CDR3 is CAAGGATSYGSTF. The CDR3 bases are TGTGCCGCGGGGGGCGCAACTTCGTATGGCTCCACCTTC.

This clone has more than one count but fewer than ten. V is TRBV2 and J is TRBJ2-3; 9 bases agree with TRBD2. Germline V gives CDR1 SNHLY, CDR2 FYNNEI. The J segment lost 3 bases and the V segment lost 5 bases, leaving 3 bases of the junction unmatched. The CDR3 has 14 residues. CDR3 loop: CASSYLAGTDTQYF. In DNA, the CDR3 is TGTGCCAGCAGTTACCTAGCGGGGACAGATACGCAGTATTTT.